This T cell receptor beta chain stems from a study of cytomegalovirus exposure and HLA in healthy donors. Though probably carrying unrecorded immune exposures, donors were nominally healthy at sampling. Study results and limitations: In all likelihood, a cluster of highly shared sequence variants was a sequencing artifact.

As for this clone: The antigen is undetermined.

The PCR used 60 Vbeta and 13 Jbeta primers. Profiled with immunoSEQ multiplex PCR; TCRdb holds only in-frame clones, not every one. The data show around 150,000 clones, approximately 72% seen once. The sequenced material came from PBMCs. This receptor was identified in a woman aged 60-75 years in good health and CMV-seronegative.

The CDR3 is CASSLGGAYTF. The CDR3 DNA follows: TGCGCCAGCAGCTTGGGGGGAGCCTACACCTTC. The genes are TRBV5-1 and TRBJ1-2; D is unresolved. The CDR3 covers 11 residues. CDR1 is SGHRS, CDR2 YFSETQ, per germline. V was clipped by 0 bases and J by 10 bases, with 7 bases between them. Full variable domain (missing parts from reference TRBV5-1 and TRBJ1-2): KAGVTQTPRYLIKTRGQQVTLSCSPISGHRSVSWYQQTPGQGLQFLFEYFSETQRNKGNFPGRFSGRQFSNSRSEMNVSTLELGDSALYLCASSLGGAYTFGSGTRLTVV.